This TCR beta chain appears in the sequencing data of a study of T-cell memory formation after mild COVID-19. Broader study findings: Clones that contracted clustered mainly in CM and EM if CD4+ and in EMRA if CD8+. Pre-infection memory harbored some responding clones, suggesting cross-reactive memory joined.

Turning to this clonotype: As yet, its antigen is unknown.

TCRdb reanalysed the 5' RACE reads using MiXCR and keeps one entry per CDR3 protein. The table lists a few hundred thousand distinct CDR3 sequences, roughly 17% of them singletons. This CDR3 contains 12 residues. V lost 8 bases to trimming and J lost 5 bases, with 12 bases between them. The receptor was isolated from a man aged 18 to 29 who had mild COVID-19 (a few samples of this study predate the infection). Cell type and time point are not known. V is TRBV12-3 or TRBV12-4 and J is TRBJ2-5; no definite D call. The sample was PBMCs or a T cell subset sorted from them (not recorded which). The CDR3 sequence: CASRRSLETQYF. The DNA for the CDR3 is TGTGCCAGCCGAAGGTCCCTCGAGACCCAGTACTTC.